A selection of T cell receptor beta chains follows, all from one sample in a study of glioma-infiltrating T cells. TCRdb itself ran the multiplex PCR reads through MiXCR, one entry per CDR3 protein. The table has about 93,000 distinct CDR3 sequences, 40% seen once; the top ten hold more than 30%. Sequenced input: glioma tissue, nonneoplastic brain tissue, or PBMCs (not recorded which). Receptor source: a human donor with low-grade glioma or glioblastoma, undergoing nonglioma brain surgery, or in good health (not recorded which). Both conserved end residues are part of each CDR3. A D gene is named only where the DNA matches it firmly. Some rows have no size entry. The others give once, few or many, or a class for an expanded clone.

clone size,D gene,V gene,J gene,CDR3 DNA,CDR3 protein
once,NA,TRBV4-1,TRBJ2-1,TGCGCCGGCAGCCAAGGGGGGGGGGACAAGGAGCAGTTCTTC,CAGSQGGGDKEQFF
many,NA,TRBV7-9,TRBJ1-1,TGTGCCAGCATCCCACAGGCGACGAACACTGAAGCTTTCTTT,CASIPQATNTEAFF
many,TRBD1,TRBV6-1,TRBJ1-2,TGTGCCAGCAGTCGCCAGACAGGGGGCAGCTATGGCTACACCTTC,CASSRQTGGSYGYTF
many,TRBD2,TRBV12-3/TRBV12-4,TRBJ2-7,TGTGCCAGCAGTCGACAACTGACTAGCGGGGTTAGCTCCTACGAGCAGTACTTC,CASSRQLTSGVSSYEQYF
many,NA,TRBV27,TRBJ1-1,TGTGCCAGCAGTTTATCGATAGGGAGGGTTGAAGCTTTCTTT,CASSLSIGRVEAFF
many,TRBD1,TRBV20-1,TRBJ2-4,TGCAGTGCTAGAGCAGGGGGTTACATTCAGTACTTC,CSARAGGYIQYF
NA,NA,TRBV13,TRBJ1-4,TGTGCCTGCAGCCCAGGACTGGTAACTAATGAAAAACTGTTTTTT,CACSPGLVTNEKLFF
many,TRBD1,TRBV7-9,TRBJ2-6,TGTGCCAGCAGCCGGACAGGGGGGATTTCTGGGGCCAACGTCCTGACTTTC,CASSRTGGISGANVLTF
NA,NA,TRBV6-2/TRBV6-3,TRBJ1-2,TGTGCCAGCAGTTACGTGATGGGGTATGGCTACACCTTC,CASSYVMGYGYTF
few,TRBD1,TRBV30,TRBJ2-7,TGTGCCTGGAGCCGGACGTGGACAGGGGACTACGAGCAGTACTTC,CAWSRTWTGDYEQYF
many,TRBD1,TRBV2,TRBJ1-1,TGTGCCAGCAGCCTCAACAGGGGAGGAACTGAAGCTTTCTTT,CASSLNRGGTEAFF
many,NA,TRBV11-3,TRBJ2-3,TGTGCCAGCAGCTCCATCTCGGGGGGCACAGATACGCAGTATTTT,CASSSISGGTDTQYF
many,NA,TRBV10-2,TRBJ1-6,TGCGCCAGCAGTGAGTCGAGACGACAGTGGAGCTATAATTCACCCCTCCACTTT,CASSESRRQWSYNSPLHF
NA,TRBD1,TRBV20-1,TRBJ2-1,TGCAGTGCCCCGCCCCCGGGACAGGCTGACAATGAGCAGCTCTTC,CSAPPPGQADNEQLF
many,NA,TRBV24-1,TRBJ2-5,TGTGCCACCAGTGGTGTCCAGAACCAAGAGACCCAGTACTTC,CATSGVQNQETQYF
many,NA,TRBV4-2,TRBJ2-5,TGTGCCAGCAGCCATCCTCCGGGCGGGCAGCTGTACCAAGAGACCCAGTACTTC,CASSHPPGGQLYQETQYF
NA,NA,TRBV3-1,TRBJ2-3,TGTGCCAGCAGCACCGAGCCGACAGATAGGCAGTATTTT,CASSTEPTDRQYF
NA,TRBD2,TRBV5-1,TRBJ2-5,TGCGCCAGCAGCTTGGTTCGGCTAGCGGTGGAGACCCAGTACTTC,CASSLVRLAVETQYF
few,NA,TRBV5-1,TRBJ1-4,TGCGCCAGCAGCCTATGGGGGGTAGAAACAACTAATGAAAAACTGTTTTTT,CASSLWGVETTNEKLFF
many,TRBD1,TRBV6-6,TRBJ2-5,TGTGCCAGCAGTTACTCGGGGACAGGGTATACACAAGAGACCCAGTACTTC,CASSYSGTGYTQETQYF
few,NA,TRBV7-2,TRBJ2-5,TGTGCCAGCAGTCCTCCAGATCTCTTGGGAGAGACCCAGTACTTC,CASSPPDLLGETQYF
NA,NA,TRBV20-1,TRBJ1-1,TGCAGTGTTAGAGGGTCTCCCCCCCGGACTGAGGCTTTCTTT,CSVRGSPPRTEAFF
many,NA,TRBV6-1,TRBJ1-6,TGTGCCAGCAGTTTATCAGGGATTACTAATTCACCCCTCCACTTT,CASSLSGITNSPLHF
many,NA,TRBV28,TRBJ1-2,TGTGCCAGCAGTTGGGGAAGCTATGGCTACACCTTC,CASSWGSYGYTF
NA,NA,TRBV29-1,TRBJ2-5,TGCAGCGTTAAAACACCCCCTGAGACCCAGTACTTC,CSVKTPPETQYF
NA,NA,TRBV7-9,TRBJ2-7,TGTGCCAGCAGCTTTCAACAGGGAAACTACGAGCAGTACTTC,CASSFQQGNYEQYF
NA,NA,TRBV28,TRBJ1-2,TGTGCCAGCAGTAGGGGAGGACAGTACTATGGCTACACCTTC,CASSRGGQYYGYTF
NA,NA,TRBV9,TRBJ1-3,TGTGCCAGCAGCCTGGACAGCGCCGCTGGAAACACCATATATTTT,CASSLDSAAGNTIYF
many,NA,TRBV15,TRBJ1-1,TGTGCCACCAGCATGAACAGGGAAGCTTTCTTT,CATSMNREAFF
many,NA,TRBV27,TRBJ2-3,TGTGCCAGCAGTTCCCTTCAGGCAGATACGCAGTATTTT,CASSSLQADTQYF